What follows are 18 T cell receptor beta chains derived from one specimen sequenced in a study of T-cell memory formation after mild COVID-19. One entry per CDR3 protein results from TCRdb running MiXCR on the 5' RACE reads. The sample has some 50,000 distinct CDR3 sequences; 12% are singletons. Sequenced sample: PBMCs or a T cell subset sorted from them (not recorded which). These receptors came from a man aged 18 to 30 who had mild COVID-19 (a few samples of this study predate the infection). Cell type and time point are not known.

This clonotype turned up a few times. The rearrangement links TRBV4-1 to TRBJ2-7; D gene ambiguous. The CDR3 runs 13 residues. Looked up from germline, CDR1 is MGHRA and CDR2 is YSYEKL. V was cut by 0 bases and J by 4 bases, with 7 bases left in between. CDR3: CASSQEPRYEQYF. The CDR3 DNA reads TGCGCCAGCAGCCAAGAGCCCAGATACGAGCAGTACTTC.

V is TRBV27 and J is TRBJ2-5; 8 positions agree with TRBD1. CDR3 length: 13 amino acids. V shed 6 bases, J shed 6 bases, and the junction held 6 bases outside the gene matches. Germline loops: CDR1 MNHEY, CDR2 SMNVEV (reference sequence). CDR3 coding DNA: TGTGCCAGCAGCACCGGACAGGGCAAGACCCAGTACTTC. This sequence encodes CASSTGQGKTQYF.

This clonotype has only a few counts. The J gene is TRBJ1-1, the V gene TRBV7-9; D is unclear. The germline V and J ends were trimmed by 5 bases and 0 bases, with 13 bases remaining between them. The CDR3 has 15 amino acids. Germline CDR1 and CDR2: SEHNR and FQNEAQ (reference sequence). Here the CDR3 DNA reads TGTGCCAGCAGCCCAAGCGGACGTATGAACACTGAAGCTTTCTTT. Encoded protein: CASSPSGRMNTEAFF.

The V call is TRBV10-3, the J call TRBJ1-1; D is perhaps TRBD1 (5 bases). This CDR3 contains 15 residues. The V end was cut by 9 bases, the J end by 4 bases, with 21 bases between. Germline-derived CDR1 and CDR2 are ENHRY and SYGVKD. Written as DNA, the CDR3 is TGTGCCATAGGGACGGCCGCCCGGCGGGGCACTGAAGCTTTCTTT. Translation: CAIGTAARRGTEAFF.

The rearrangement uses TRBV5-1 and TRBJ2-7; 8 bases map to TRBD1. Germline values: CDR1 SGHRS, CDR2 YFSETQ. V shed 4 bases, J shed 6 bases, and the junction held 6 bases outside the gene matches. This CDR3 has 13 amino acids. The CDR3 region is CASSGTGGVEQYF. The CDR3, as DNA: TGCGCCAGCAGCGGAACAGGGGGAGTCGAGCAGTACTTC.

The chain employs TRBV5-1 and TRBJ1-1, with 10 nucleotides matching TRBD1. Germline CDR1 reads SGHRS; CDR2 reads YFSETQ. This CDR3 region has 15 residues. Trimming took 7 bases from V and 4 from J; bases not matched to a gene: 10. CDR3 sequence (DNA): TGCGCCAGCCGAAGAGGGACAGGGGAGAGCACTGAAGCTTTCTTT. This translates into CASRRGTGESTEAFF.

V and J are TRBV6-1 and TRBJ2-5, with D tentatively TRBD2 (6 bases). The CDR3 is made up of 15 amino acids. The germline V gene encodes CDR1 MNHNS and CDR2 SASEGT. Trimming took off 6 bases at V and 1 base at J, with 15 bases between the two ends. In DNA form, the CDR3 reads TGTGCCAGCAGCCAGGGTAGGACTACCCAAGAGACCCAGTACTTC. Translating it yields CASSQGRTTQETQYF.

Details on this clonotype: A much larger clone differs by one base, so this may be a read error. V gene TRBV20-1 combines with J gene TRBJ2-5, with TRBD1 matching over 7 bases. The germline V gene has CDR1 DFQATT and CDR2 SNEGSKA (reference sequence). This CDR3 has 15 amino acids. Trimming cost V 6 bases and J 5 bases; bases outside gene matches: 15. The CDR3 nucleotides read TGCAGTGCGACGCAATTCGGGACAGTAGGGGAGACCCAGTACTTC. It codes for CSATQFGTVGETQYF.

This clonotype occurred a few times. Here the CDR3 DNA reads TGTGCCAGCAGTTTCCAGGGTACCAATCAGCCCCAGCATTTT. Its protein product is CASSFQGTNQPQHF. The rearrangement links TRBV12-3 or TRBV12-4 to TRBJ1-5; TRBD1 is a possible D gene (5 bases). V shed 3 bases and J shed 3 bases, with 9 bases lying between them. CDR3 length: 14 amino acids.

This chain uses TRBV29-1 with TRBJ2-7; no clear D gene. Germline V gene lookup returns CDR1 SQVTM and CDR2 ANQGSEA. The V gene lost 6 bases and the J gene lost 2 bases, with 8 bases spanning the gap. This CDR3 is 11 amino acids long. CDR3 in DNA: TGCAGCGTGGGGAACACCTACGAGCAGTACTTC. Its translation is CSVGNTYEQYF.

The table lists this clonotype with many counts. At one end, the junction sequence differs from germline, possibly due to a read error. The V and J genes are TRBV7-7 and TRBJ2-2; the D gene is possibly TRBD1 (6 bases). This CDR3 contains 12 residues. Germline lookup yields CDR1 SSHAT and CDR2 FNYEAQ (reference sequence). This chain's CDR3 is CASSPGGRELFF. CDR3 nucleotides: TGTGCTAGCAGCCCTGGGGGCCGGGAGCTGTTTTTT. Drawing the rest from reference TRBV7-7 and TRBJ2-2, the complete variable domain is GAGVSQSPRYKVTKRGQDVTLRCDPISSHATLYWYQQALGQGPEFLTYFNYEAQPDKSGLPSDRFSAERPEGSISTLTIQRTEQRDSAMYRCASSPGGRELFFGEGSRLTVL.

This clonotype showed up many times. V usage is TRBV5-1 and J usage is TRBJ2-7; D is uncertain. The germline V gene encodes CDR1 SGHRS and CDR2 YFSETQ. The CDR3 is made up of 15 amino acids. The V gene lost 4 bases and the J gene lost 6 bases, with 20 bases spanning the gap. The CDR3 nucleotides are TGCGCCAGCAGCCCGGCCCAATTCGCGGATATCGAGCAGTACTTC. Translation: CASSPAQFADIEQYF.

This clonotype turned up a few times. The chain recombines TRBV5-6 with TRBJ1-2, with D possibly being TRBD1 (5 bases). With 4 bases removed from V and 4 bases from J, the gap between germline ends came to 20 bases. CDR3 size: 16 residues. Germline V gene data show CDR1 as SGHDT and CDR2 as YYEEEE. CDR3 in DNA: TGTGCCAGCAGCCTTCTACAGGACTCCTTACTCTATGGCTACACCTTC. Translating it yields CASSLLQDSLLYGYTF.

Only a few counts were recorded for this clonotype. The genes are TRBV20-1 and TRBJ2-5, with TRBD2 as a possible D gene (6 bases). CDR1 and CDR2 from the germline V gene are DFQATT and SNEGSKA (reference sequence). This CDR3 comprises 13 residues. V gave up 4 bases and J gave up 5 bases, with 14 bases separating them. CDR3 amino acids: CSATPLARETQYF. CDR3 in DNA: TGCAGTGCTACGCCTCTAGCGAGGGAGACCCAGTACTTC.

The table lists this clonotype with many counts. This chain uses TRBV3-1 with TRBJ1-2; unclear D gene. The CDR3 totals 15 residues. Trimming left V 1 base short and J 4 bases short, with 13 bases between. In germline, CDR1 is LGHDT, CDR2 YNNKEL (reference sequence). As DNA, the CDR3 is TGTGCCAGCAGCCAAGGGAGAGCTAAGCCCTATGGCTACACCTTC. Translated: CASSQGRAKPYGYTF.

The V call is TRBV18, the J call TRBJ1-1; D is unresolved. The CDR3 has 16 amino acids. The V gene's germline CDR1 is KGHSH and CDR2 LQKENI. Trimming shortened V by 6 bases and J by 1 base, and 18 bases separated the two germline ends. The CDR3 bases are TGTGCCAGCTCCGCCGGAATGATAAAATCGAACACTGAAGCTTTCTTT. Encoded protein: CASSAGMIKSNTEAFF.

This clonotype has ten or more counts. As DNA, the CDR3 is TGTGCCAGCTCACCAGCGGGGGGAACCACAGATACGCAGTATTTT. It specifies CASSPAGGTTDTQYF. V gene TRBV18 combines with J gene TRBJ2-3, with 8 nucleotides matching TRBD2. After removal of 2 bases from V and 2 bases from J, the junction contained 3 bases not matched to a gene. The CDR3 length is 15 residues. Germline V gives CDR1 KGHSH, CDR2 LQKENI.

The rearrangement uses TRBV7-2 and TRBJ1-2; D gene unclear. CDR1 SGHTA and CDR2 FQGNSA come from the germline V gene. The V end was cut by 0 bases, the J end by 4 bases, with 12 bases between. This CDR3 region has 15 residues. The CDR3 region is CASSLARSHAYGYTF. CDR3 DNA sequence: TGTGCCAGCAGCTTAGCGCGCAGCCATGCCTATGGCTACACCTTC.